This T cell receptor beta chain was documented in a study of beta chain features in type 1 diabetes. Whole-study results and caveats: PCR might show a preference for shorter templates, equally across patients and controls.

Donors contributed one heparinised blood draw apiece, averaging roughly 100 mL. Sorting that relied on CD45RO/CCR7/CD25/CD127/CD95/CD27 yielded CD4+ naive, central memory, regulatory and stem cell-like memory cells. This CDR3 is 15 amino acids long. Looked up from germline, CDR1 is SNHLY and CDR2 is FYNNEI. Trimming at V came to 6 bases and at J to 9 bases, leaving 12 bases not matched to a gene. Investigators reverse transcribed all isolated RNA, so they sequenced expressed TCRB transcripts. The assay was immunoSEQ multiplex PCR, and TCRdb's table has in-frame clones only and misses some. The profile covers just over 450,000 clones, with about 30% appearing a single time and around 0.065% taken by the ten largest. In regard to this clone: The antigen is unknown.

J is TRBJ2-1 and V is TRBV2; 9 bases line up with TRBD2. This TCR was sampled from a man in his late teens or twenties in good health. Sequences were obtained from naive CD4+ T cells from blood. In DNA, the CDR3 is TGTGCCAGCAGCGTACAGGGGAATAGCGGGAGTGAGCAGTTCTTC. Translated, it gives CASSVQGNSGSEQFF.